This T cell receptor beta chain is from a study of a mutant IDH1 vaccine in newly diagnosed glioma. Clones were read by immunoSEQ multiplex PCR, and TCRdb kept only the in-frame ones, dropping some. Here the sample spans about 32,000 clones, approximately 79% being singletons. Sample time point: week 35, safety follow-up. With topical imiquimod, each dose of the vaccine consisted of 300 ug of mutant IDH1 20-mer peptide. Points on this clone: Its antigen is undetermined.

CDR3 length equals 17 residues. V dropped 2 bases and J dropped 0 bases, with 14 bases sitting between them. Germline lookup yields CDR1 MDHEN and CDR2 SYDVKM. This rearrangement joins TRBV28 to TRBJ1-5; D might be TRBD1 (6 bases). The sequencing here drew on PBMCs, taken from a glioma patient whose treatment included an IDH1 peptide vaccine. The receptor was isolated from a woman under 40 with glioma. Some clones in this sample may be carry-over from other donors' samples. CDR3 loop: CASSLPNRVRSNQPQHF. CDR3 nucleotide sequence: TGTGCCAGCAGTTTACCCAACAGGGTGCGTAGCAATCAGCCCCAGCATTTT.